The clone carrying this TCR beta chain has just a few counts. The data were obtained in a study of blood T cell repertoires in COVID-19. Looking at the study overall: Donors in the United States, Italy and Spain gave samples during acute or convalescent COVID-19. Sources were T cells, B-cell-depleted T cells, or PBMCs; the material itself was cDNA or gDNA.

CDR1 is MNHEY, CDR2 SMNVEV, per germline (reference sequence). Trimming stripped 11 bases from V and 0 bases from J, with 20 bases between. The CDR3 contains 16 residues. Original analysis: Using reference gene primer amplification, nucleated cell counts were estimated. Here immunoSEQ multiplex PCR was the method, and the copy in TCRdb shows in-frame clones only, minus some. V, J and clone size are those of that table, while D and trimming were read from the DNA. The profile shows under 300,000 clones, around four fifths of them singletons. The sequenced material came from peripheral blood. The chain joins TRBV27 to TRBJ1-5; D might be TRBD1 (5 bases). The sequence derives from a man aged 30 to 39 who had recovered from COVID-19. CDR3 residues: CAAQPGTDNSNQPQHF. CDR3 bases: TGTGCCGCCCAGCCCGGTACGGACAATAGCAATCAGCCCCAGCATTTT.